This T cell receptor beta chain comes out of a study of cytomegalovirus exposure and HLA in healthy donors. General observations from the study: Testing in vitro showed three CMV-associated chains specific for CMV antigens. There were some public TCRs occurring in many donors, but most TCR sequences were rare. It was reported that the classifier diagnosed cytomegalovirus status with high specificity and sensitivity in both the original and validation cohorts.

The CDR3 sequence is 12 residues long. V was trimmed by 1 base and J by 10 bases, leaving 8 bases between them. CDR1 is SGHAT, CDR2 FQDESV, per germline (reference sequence). Method: immunoSEQ multiplex PCR; TCRdb's copy keeps in-frame clones and lacks some. The sample lists 200,000 to 300,000 clones; more than 75% were seen once. An approximately 120-subject validation cohort, separate from the approximately 720-subject first cohort, supplied the donors. A note on this clone: Antigen: not known.

Material for sequencing was PBMCs. The TCR originated in a woman aged 30 to 39 in good health and CMV-seropositive. J is TRBJ2-1 and V is TRBV11-1; unclear D gene. As DNA, the CDR3 is TGTGCCAGCAGCTTAGGTCGCGTAGAGCAGTTCTTC. Translated: CASSLGRVEQFF.